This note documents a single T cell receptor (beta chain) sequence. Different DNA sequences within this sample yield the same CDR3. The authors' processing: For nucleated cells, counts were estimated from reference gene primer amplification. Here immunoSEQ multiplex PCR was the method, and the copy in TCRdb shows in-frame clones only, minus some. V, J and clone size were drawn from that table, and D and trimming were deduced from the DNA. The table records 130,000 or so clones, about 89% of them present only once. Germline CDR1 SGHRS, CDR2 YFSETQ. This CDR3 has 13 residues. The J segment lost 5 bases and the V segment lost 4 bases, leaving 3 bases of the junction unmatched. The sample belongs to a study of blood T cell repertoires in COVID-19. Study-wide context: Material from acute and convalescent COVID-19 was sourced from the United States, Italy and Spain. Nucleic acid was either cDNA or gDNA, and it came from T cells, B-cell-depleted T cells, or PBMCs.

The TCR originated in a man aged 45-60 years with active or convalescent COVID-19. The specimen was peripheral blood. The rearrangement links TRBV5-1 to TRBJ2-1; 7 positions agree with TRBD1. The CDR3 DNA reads TGCGCCAGCAGCCGGGACAGAAACAATGAGCAGTTCTTC. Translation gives CASSRDRNNEQFF. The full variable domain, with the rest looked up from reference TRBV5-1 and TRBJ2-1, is KAGVTQTPRYLIKTRGQQVTLSCSPISGHRSVSWYQQTPGQGLQFLFEYFSETQRNKGNFPGRFSGRQFSNSRSEMNVSTLELGDSALYLCASSRDRNNEQFFGPGTRLTVL.